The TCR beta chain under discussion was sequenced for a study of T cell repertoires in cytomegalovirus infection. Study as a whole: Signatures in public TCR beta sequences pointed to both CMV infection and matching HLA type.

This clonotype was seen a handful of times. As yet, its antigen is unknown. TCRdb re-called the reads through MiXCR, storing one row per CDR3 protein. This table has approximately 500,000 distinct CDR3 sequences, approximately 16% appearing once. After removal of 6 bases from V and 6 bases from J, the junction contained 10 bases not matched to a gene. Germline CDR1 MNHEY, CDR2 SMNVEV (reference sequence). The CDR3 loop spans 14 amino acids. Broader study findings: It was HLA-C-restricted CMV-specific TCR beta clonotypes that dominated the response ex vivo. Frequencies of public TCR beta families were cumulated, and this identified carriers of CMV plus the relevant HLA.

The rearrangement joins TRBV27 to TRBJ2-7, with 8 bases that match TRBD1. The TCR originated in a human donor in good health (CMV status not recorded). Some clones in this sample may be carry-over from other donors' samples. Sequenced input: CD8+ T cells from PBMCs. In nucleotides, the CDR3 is TGTGCCAGCAGCCCGACAGGGGAAGGCAGCGAGCAGTACTTC. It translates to CASSPTGEGSEQYF.